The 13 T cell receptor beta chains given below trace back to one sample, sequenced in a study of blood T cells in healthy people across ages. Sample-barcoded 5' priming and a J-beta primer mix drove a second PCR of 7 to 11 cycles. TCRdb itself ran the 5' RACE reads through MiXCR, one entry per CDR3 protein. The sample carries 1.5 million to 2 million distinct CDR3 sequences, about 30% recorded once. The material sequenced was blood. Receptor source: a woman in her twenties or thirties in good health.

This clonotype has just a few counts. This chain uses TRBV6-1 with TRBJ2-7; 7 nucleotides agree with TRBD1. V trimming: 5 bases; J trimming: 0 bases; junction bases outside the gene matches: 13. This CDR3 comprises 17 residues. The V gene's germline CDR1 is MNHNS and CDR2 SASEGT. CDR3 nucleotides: TGTGCCAGCAGTAAAAAGTGGGACAGTGGAAGCTCCTACGAGCAGTACTTC. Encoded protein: CASSKKWDSGSSYEQYF.

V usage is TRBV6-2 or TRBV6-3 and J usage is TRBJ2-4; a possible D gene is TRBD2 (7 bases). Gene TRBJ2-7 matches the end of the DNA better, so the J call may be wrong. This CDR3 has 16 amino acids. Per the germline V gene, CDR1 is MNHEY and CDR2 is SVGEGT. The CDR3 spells CASSYSSRGGPYEQYF. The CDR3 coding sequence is TGTGCCAGCAGTTACTCTTCTCGCGGGGGCCCCTACGAGCAGTACTTC.

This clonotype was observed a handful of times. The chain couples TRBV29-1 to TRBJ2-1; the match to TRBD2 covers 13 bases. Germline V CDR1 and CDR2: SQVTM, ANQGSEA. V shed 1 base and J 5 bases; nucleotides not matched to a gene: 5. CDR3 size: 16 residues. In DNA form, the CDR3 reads TGCAGCGTTGAAGGGACTAGCGGGAGACAACACAATGAGCAGTTCTTC. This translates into CSVEGTSGRQHNEQFF.

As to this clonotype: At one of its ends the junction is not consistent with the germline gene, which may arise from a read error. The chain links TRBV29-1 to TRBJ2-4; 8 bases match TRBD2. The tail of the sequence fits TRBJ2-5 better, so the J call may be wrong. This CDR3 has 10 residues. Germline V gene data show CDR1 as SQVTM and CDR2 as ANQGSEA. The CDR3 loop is CGVSGGTQYF. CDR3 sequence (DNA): TGCGGCGTGAGCGGGGGGACCCAGTACTTC.

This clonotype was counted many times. CDR3 coding DNA: TGCGCCAGCAGTGAGGGGGTAGCAGTTATGGATGAGCAGTTCTTC. This gives the protein CASSEGVAVMDEQFF. The chain uses TRBV10-2 and TRBJ2-1; D is unresolved. Germline loops: CDR1 WSHSY, CDR2 SAAADI. Trimming removed 2 bases from V and 8 bases from J, with 16 bases in between. The CDR3 totals 15 residues.

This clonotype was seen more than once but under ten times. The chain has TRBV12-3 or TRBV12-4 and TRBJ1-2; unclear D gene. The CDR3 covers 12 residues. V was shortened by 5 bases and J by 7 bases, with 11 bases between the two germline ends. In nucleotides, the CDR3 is TGTGCCAGCAGTACCTGGGGAGGTGGCTACACCTTC. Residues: CASSTWGGGYTF.

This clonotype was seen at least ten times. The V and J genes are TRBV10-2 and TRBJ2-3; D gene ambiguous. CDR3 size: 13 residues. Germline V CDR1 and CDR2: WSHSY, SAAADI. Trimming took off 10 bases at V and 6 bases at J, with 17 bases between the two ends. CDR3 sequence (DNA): TGCGCCATCGAGGCCCCGCCCGGGGATACGCAGTATTTT. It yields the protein CAIEAPPGDTQYF.

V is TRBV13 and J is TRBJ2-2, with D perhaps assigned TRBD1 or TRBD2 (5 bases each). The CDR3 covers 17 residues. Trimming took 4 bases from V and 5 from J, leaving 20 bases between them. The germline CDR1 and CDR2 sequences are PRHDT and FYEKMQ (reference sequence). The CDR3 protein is CASSSLRDRGYTGELFF. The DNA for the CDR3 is TGTGCCAGCAGCTCGCTCCGGGACCGGGGTTATACCGGGGAGCTGTTTTTT.

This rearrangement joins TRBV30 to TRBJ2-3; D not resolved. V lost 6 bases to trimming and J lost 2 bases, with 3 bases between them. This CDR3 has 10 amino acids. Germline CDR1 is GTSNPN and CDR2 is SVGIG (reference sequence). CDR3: CACDTDTQYF. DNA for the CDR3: TGTGCCTGTGACACAGATACGCAGTATTTT.

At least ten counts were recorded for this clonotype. CDR3 coding DNA: TGTGCCATCAGTGAGCTCGCCGGGAAGCTGAGGCAGCCCCAGCATTTT. Protein: CAISELAGKLRQPQHF. The V gene is TRBV10-3, the J gene TRBJ1-5; D not resolved. There are 16 residues in the CDR3. Germline V lookup: CDR1 ENHRY, CDR2 SYGVKD. V was shortened by 2 bases and J by 7 bases, with 18 bases between the two germline ends.

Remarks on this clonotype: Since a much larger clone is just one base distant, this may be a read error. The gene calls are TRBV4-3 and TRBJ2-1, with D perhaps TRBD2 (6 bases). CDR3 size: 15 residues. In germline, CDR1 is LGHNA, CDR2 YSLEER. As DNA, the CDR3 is TGCGCCGGCAGCCACACTAGCCGGAGCTCCAATGAGCAGTTCTTC. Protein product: CAGSHTSRSSNEQFF.

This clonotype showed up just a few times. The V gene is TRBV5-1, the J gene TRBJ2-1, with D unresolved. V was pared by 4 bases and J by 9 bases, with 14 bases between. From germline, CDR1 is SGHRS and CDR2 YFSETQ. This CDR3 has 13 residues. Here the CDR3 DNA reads TGCGCCAGCAGCCTGCTTGTCGATTCTGAGCAGTTCTTC. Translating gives CASSLLVDSEQFF.

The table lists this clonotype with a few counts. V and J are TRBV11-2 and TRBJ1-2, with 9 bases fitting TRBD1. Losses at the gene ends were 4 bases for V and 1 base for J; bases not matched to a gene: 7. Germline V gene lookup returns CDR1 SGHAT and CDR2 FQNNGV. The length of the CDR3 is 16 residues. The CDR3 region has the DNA TGTGCCAGCAGCTCCGCGGGGACAGGGATTAACTATGGCTACACCTTC. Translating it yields CASSSAGTGINYGYTF.